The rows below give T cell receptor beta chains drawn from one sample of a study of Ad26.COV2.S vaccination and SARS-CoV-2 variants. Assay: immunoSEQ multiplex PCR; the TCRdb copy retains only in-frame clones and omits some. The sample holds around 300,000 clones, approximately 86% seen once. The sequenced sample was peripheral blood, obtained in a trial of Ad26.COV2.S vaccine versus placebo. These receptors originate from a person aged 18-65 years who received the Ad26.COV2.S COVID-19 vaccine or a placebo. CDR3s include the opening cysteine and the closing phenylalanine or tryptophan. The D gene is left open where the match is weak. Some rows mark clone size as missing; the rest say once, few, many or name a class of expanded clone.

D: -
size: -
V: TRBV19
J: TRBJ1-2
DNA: TGTGCCAGTAATCCAGGGGAAGGGACCTATGGCTACACCTTC
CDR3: CASNPGEGTYGYTF

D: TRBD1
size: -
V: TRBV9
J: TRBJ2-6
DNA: TGTGCCAGCAGCGCATTATCCGGGACAGGGGGTTTATCTGGGGCCAACGTCCTGACTTTC
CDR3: CASSALSGTGGLSGANVLTF

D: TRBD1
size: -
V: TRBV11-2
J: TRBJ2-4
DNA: TGTGCCAGCAGCTTAGATCGTCTCACACAGGGGGCAGCCAAAAACATTCAGTACTTC
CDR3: CASSLDRLTQGAAKNIQYF

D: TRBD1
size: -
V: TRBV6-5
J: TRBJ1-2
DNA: TGTGCCAGCAGTTCCTGGACAGGGGAAGGCTACACCTTC
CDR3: CASSSWTGEGYTF

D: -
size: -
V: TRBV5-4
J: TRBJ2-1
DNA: TGTGCCAGCAGCGGAATAGCGGAGTACAATGAGCAGTTCTTC
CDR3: CASSGIAEYNEQFF

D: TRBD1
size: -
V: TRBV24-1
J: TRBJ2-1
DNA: TGTGCCACCAGTGATCCCGGGACAGGGGTACGGAATGAGCAGTTCTTC
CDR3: CATSDPGTGVRNEQFF

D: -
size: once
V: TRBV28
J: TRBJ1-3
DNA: TGTGCCAGCAGTTTTCGGGCCAGGTATAGCTCTGGAAACACCATATATTTT
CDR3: CASSFRARYSSGNTIYF

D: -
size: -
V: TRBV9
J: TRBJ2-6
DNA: TGTGCCAGCAGCGTAGACCCTTCTGGGGCCAACGTCCTGACTTTC
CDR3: CASSVDPSGANVLTF

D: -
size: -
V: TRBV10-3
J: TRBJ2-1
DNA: TGTGCCATCAGAAAGGAGGACAGGGAGGGTAATGAGCAGTTCTTC
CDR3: CAIRKEDREGNEQFF

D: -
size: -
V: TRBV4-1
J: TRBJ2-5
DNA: TGCGCCAGCAGCCGCGGGGCCACACGGATCCAAGAGACCCAGTACTTC
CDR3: CASSRGATRIQETQYF

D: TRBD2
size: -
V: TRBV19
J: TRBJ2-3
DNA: TGTGCCAGTCGAAGACTAGCGGGGGCCACAGATACGCAGTATTTT
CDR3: CASRRLAGATDTQYF

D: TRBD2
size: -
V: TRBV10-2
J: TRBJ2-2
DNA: TGCGCCAGCAGTGACTGGTTCACTAGCGGGAGCACCGGGGAGCTGTTTTTT
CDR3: CASSDWFTSGSTGELFF

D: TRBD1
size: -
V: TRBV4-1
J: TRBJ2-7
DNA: TGCGCCAGCAGCCCCTTGTTAGGACAGGGGGCGGGGGAGCAGTACTTC
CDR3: CASSPLLGQGAGEQYF

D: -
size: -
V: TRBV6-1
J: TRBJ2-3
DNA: TGTGCCAGCAGTGAATTGGGACTCGCAAACACAGATACGCAGTATTTT
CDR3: CASSELGLANTDTQYF

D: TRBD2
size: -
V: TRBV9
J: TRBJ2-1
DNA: TGTGCCAGCAGCGTCACCGGGACTAGAGGCGATGAGCAGTTCTTC
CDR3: CASSVTGTRGDEQFF

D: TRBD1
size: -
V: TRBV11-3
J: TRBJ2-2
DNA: TGTGCCAGCAGAGGACAGGGGTCCGGGGAGCTGTTTTTT
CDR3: CASRGQGSGELFF

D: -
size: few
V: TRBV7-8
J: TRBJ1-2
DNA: TGTGCCAGCAGCTTAAGGCACAGGGACTATGGCTACACCTTC
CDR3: CASSLRHRDYGYTF

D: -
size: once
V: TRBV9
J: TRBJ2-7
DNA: TGTGCCAGCAGCGTAGTCGGAGGCTCCAGAGAGCAGTACTTC
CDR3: CASSVVGGSREQYF

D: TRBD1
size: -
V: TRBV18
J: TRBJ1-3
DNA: TGTGCCAGCTCACCGGACAGGGGGGTCTCTGGAAACACCATATATTTT
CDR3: CASSPDRGVSGNTIYF

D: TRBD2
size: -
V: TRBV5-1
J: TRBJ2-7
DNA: TGCGCCAGCAGCTTGGGTGCTAGCGGCTACGAGCAGTACTTC
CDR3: CASSLGASGYEQYF

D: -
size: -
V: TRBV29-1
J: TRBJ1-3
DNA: TGCAGCGTCCAGGGATCTGGAAACACCATATATTTT
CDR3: CSVQGSGNTIYF

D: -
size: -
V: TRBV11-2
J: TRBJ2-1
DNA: TGTGCCAGCAGAACATACCACGTCGGCGATGAGCAGTTCTTC
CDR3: CASRTYHVGDEQFF

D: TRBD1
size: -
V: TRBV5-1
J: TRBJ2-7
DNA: TGCGCCAGCAGCCCTCGGGCAGGGGGCTACGAGCAGTACTTC
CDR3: CASSPRAGGYEQYF

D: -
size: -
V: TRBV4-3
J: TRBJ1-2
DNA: TGCGCCAGCAAAGGGAATCTCCCTAACTATGGCTACACCTTC
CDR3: CASKGNLPNYGYTF

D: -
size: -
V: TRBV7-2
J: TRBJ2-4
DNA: TGTGCCAGCAGCTTTGGGGTGGCCAAAAACATTCAGTACTTC
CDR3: CASSFGVAKNIQYF

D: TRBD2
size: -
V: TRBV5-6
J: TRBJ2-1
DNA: TGTGCCAGCAGCCTCCCGGGACTAGCGGGTGACCCCAATGAGCAGTTCTTC
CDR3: CASSLPGLAGDPNEQFF

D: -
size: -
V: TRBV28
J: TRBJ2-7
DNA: TGTGCCAGCAGGGGGGGACAGTTCACCTACGAGCAGTACTTC
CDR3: CASRGGQFTYEQYF

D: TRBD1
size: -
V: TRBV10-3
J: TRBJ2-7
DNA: TGTGCCATCAGCAGGGGGACAGGGGAGGAGCAGTACTTC
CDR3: CAISRGTGEEQYF

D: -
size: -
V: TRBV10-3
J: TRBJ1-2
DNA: TGTGCCATCAGTGACAGGGAAGATGGCTACACCTTC
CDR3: CAISDREDGYTF

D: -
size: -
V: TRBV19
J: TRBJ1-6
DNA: TGTGCCAGTAGTCGCAGGGGAGCGGAGAATTCACCCCTCCACTTT
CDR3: CASSRRGAENSPLHF

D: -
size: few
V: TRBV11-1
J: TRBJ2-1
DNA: TGTGCCAGCAGCTTCGGCCAGGGTGGATTCAATGAGCAGTTCTTC
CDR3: CASSFGQGGFNEQFF

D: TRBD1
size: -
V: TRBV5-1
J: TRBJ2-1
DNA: TGCGCCAGCAGCTTGGGGGACAGGGCCTACAATGAGCAGTTCTTC
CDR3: CASSLGDRAYNEQFF

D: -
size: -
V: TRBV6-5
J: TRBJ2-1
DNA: TGTGCCAGCAGTTACTCGATCCAGGGTGGGTTAAATGAGCAGTTCTTC
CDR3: CASSYSIQGGLNEQFF

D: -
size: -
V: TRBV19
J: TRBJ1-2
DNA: TGTGCCACCGTATCCCCCCGGGACGGAGCTTATGGCTACACCTTC
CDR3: CATVSPRDGAYGYTF

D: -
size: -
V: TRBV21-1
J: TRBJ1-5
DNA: TGTGCCAGCAGCCTAAGTGGTTCCCAGCATTTT
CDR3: CASSLSGSQHF

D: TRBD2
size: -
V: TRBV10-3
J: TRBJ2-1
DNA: TGTGCCAGCACAGGACTAGCGGGAGAGAATAATGAGCAGTTCTTC
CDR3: CASTGLAGENNEQFF

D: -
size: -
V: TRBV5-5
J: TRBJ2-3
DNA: TGTGCCAGCAGCCACGGAGCGACAGGCGGCACAGATACGCAGTATTTT
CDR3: CASSHGATGGTDTQYF

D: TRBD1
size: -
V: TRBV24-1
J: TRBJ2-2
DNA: TGTGCCACCAGTGATTTGGAGGGGGCGGACACCGGGGAGCTGTTTTTT
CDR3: CATSDLEGADTGELFF

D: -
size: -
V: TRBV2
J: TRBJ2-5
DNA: TGTGCCAGTCTAGGACAGTTCTGGACCCAGTACTTC
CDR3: CASLGQFWTQYF

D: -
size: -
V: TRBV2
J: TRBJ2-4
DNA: TGTGCCAGCAGTGAATCTCGGGTTGTTGCCAAAAACATTCAGTACTTC
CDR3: CASSESRVVAKNIQYF

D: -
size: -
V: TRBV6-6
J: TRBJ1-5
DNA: TGTGCCAGCAGCCCCCCAGGGAATGGCAATCAGCCCCAGCATTTT
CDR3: CASSPPGNGNQPQHF

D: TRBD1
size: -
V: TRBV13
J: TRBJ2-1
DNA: TGTGCCAGCAGCTCCGGGGGACAGGGCTACAATGAGCAGTTCTTC
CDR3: CASSSGGQGYNEQFF

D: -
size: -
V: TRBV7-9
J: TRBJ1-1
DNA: TGTGCCAGCAGCTTCGGCCCGACGGAAGCTTTCTTT
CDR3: CASSFGPTEAFF

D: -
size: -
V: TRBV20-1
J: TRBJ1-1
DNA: TGCAGTGCTCTATTGAACACTGAAGCTTTCTTT
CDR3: CSALLNTEAFF

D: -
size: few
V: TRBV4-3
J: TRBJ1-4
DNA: TGCGCCAGCAGCTCTACCGGAACAGGGAATGAAAAACTGTTTTTT
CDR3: CASSSTGTGNEKLFF

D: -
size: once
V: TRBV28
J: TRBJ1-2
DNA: TGTGCCAGCAGTTTACCCACAATCTATGGCTACACCTTC
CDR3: CASSLPTIYGYTF